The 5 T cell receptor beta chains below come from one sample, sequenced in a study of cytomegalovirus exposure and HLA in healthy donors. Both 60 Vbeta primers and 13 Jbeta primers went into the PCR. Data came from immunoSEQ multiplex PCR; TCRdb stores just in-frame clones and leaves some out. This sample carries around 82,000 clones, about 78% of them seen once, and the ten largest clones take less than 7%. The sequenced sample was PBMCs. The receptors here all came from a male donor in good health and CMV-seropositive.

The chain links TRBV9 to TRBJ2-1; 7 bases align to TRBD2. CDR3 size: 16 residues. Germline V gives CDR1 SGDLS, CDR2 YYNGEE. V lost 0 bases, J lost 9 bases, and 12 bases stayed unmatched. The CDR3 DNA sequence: TGTGCCAGCAGCGTAGTATCTAGCGGAGGGCCCAGTGAGCAGTTCTTC. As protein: CASSVVSSGGPSEQFF.

CDR3 DNA sequence: TGTGCCAGCAACCCCCGCTGGAGAGGCTCTGGGGCCAACGTCCTGACTTTC. This codes for CASNPRWRGSGANVLTF. This chain joins TRBV7-6 and TRBJ2-6; D is uncertain. Germline V gene lookup returns CDR1 SGHVS and CDR2 FNYEAQ. There are 17 residues in the CDR3. V lost 7 bases to trimming and J lost 0 bases, with 16 bases between them. Looking up the rest from reference TRBV7-6 and TRBJ2-6 gives the full variable domain: GAGVSQSPRYKVTKRGQDVALRCDPISGHVSLYWYRQALGQGPEFLTYFNYEAQQDKSGLPNDRFSAERPEGSISTLTIQRTEQRDSAMYRCASNPRWRGSGANVLTFGAGSRLTVL.

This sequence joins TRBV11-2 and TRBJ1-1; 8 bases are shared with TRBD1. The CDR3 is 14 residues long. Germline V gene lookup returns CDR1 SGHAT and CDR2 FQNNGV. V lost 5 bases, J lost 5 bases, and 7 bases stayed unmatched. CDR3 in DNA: TGTGCCAGCAGCCGGGGGCAGGGGGCAACTGAAGCTTTCTTT. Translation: CASSRGQGATEAFF.

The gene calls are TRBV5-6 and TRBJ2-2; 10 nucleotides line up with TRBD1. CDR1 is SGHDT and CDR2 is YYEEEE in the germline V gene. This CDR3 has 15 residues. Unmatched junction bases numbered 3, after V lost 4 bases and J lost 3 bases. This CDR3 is CASSLTGGYTGELFF. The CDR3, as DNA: TGTGCCAGCAGCCTGACAGGGGGCTACACCGGGGAGCTGTTTTTT.

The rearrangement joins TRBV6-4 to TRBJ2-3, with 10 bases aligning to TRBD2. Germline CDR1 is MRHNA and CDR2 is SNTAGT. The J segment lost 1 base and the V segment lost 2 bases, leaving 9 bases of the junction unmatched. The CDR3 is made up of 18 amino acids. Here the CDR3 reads CASSDTLLAGLRTDTQYF. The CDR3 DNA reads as TGTGCCAGCAGTGACACCCTACTAGCGGGGTTACGCACAGATACGCAGTATTTT.